The subject of this entry is one T cell receptor beta chain. The CDR3 is made up of 13 amino acids. The V gene's germline CDR1 is SGDLS and CDR2 YYNGEE. V lost 2 bases and J lost 1, with 6 bases in between. The repertoire was sequenced with immunoSEQ multiplex PCR; TCRdb's copy has only in-frame clones and lacks some. The sample has 40,000 to 60,000 clones, around 80% seen once; the top ten hold around 7%. This sample stems from a study of OX40 agonist ivuxolimab in advanced cancers. J is TRBJ2-5 and V is TRBV9; no firm D call. Sequenced here: CD4+ or CD8+ T cells sorted from blood, sampled in a trial of the OX40 agonist ivuxolimab. The receptor comes from an adult with an advanced solid tumor such as melanoma, head and neck, liver or kidney cancer. CDR3 bases: TGTGCCAGCAGCGTCCGGTCCCAAGAGACCCAGTACTTC. Protein: CASSVRSQETQYF.